This TCR beta chain was retrieved from a study of T cell repertoires in urothelial bladder cancer. Points from the study as a whole: Infiltrating lymphocytes: median around 2% in carcinoma versus roughly 11% in benign specimens. Carcinoma specimens had fewer T cells than benign specimens. In carcinoma specimens, a single clone made up to roughly 17% of infiltrating lymphocytes.

Repertoires were generated with immunoSEQ multiplex PCR, while TCRdb's copy carries only in-frame clones and drops some. The data show fewer than 15,000 clones, 66% seen once. The CDR3 runs 15 residues. Germline-derived CDR1 and CDR2 are MGHRA and YSYEKL. J lost 1 base, V lost 6 bases, and 5 bases had no gene match. A single count supports this clone. Its antigen is undetermined. This chain connects TRBV4-1 to TRBJ2-3, with 9 bases lining up with TRBD2. The sample was tumor-infiltrating cells from bladder cancer. This TCR was sampled from a human donor with urothelial carcinoma. CDR3 sequence (DNA): TGCGCCAGCAGATATAGCGGGGGACGCACAGATACGCAGTATTTT. This gives the protein CASRYSGGRTDTQYF.